This TCR beta chain was identified during a study of PD-1 blockade in classical Hodgkin lymphoma (TCRdb year 2020). The study in broad terms: To define a peripheral blood immune signature of response to PD-1 blockade in classical Hodgkin lymphoma, the study combined TCR beta sequencing with CyTOF.

The intended sense of this specimen's time point label: newly diagnosed, previously untreated cHL patient sample. A Miltenyi CD4+ T cell isolation kit was used for magnetic negative selection to purify CD4+ T cells from thawed PBMCs. PBMCs from patients with newly diagnosed, previously untreated classical Hodgkin lymphoma were sequenced as a comparison group for the relapsed/refractory trial patients. Peripheral blood was collected in 8 mL Vacutainer Cell Preparation Tubes, from which PBMCs were isolated by centrifugation and then cryopreserved. Purified CD4+ and CD8+ fractions were prepared only for cases in which an additional PBMC sample was available. On LS columns in a quadroMACS separator, the magnetically labelled cells were depleted, and the flow-through was collected as the purified fraction. The Qiagen DNeasy kit was used to extract genomic DNA both from unsorted PBMCs and from the negatively selected CD4+ and CD8+ fractions. Using primers that anneal to V and J segments, immunoSEQ multiplex PCR amplified the TCR beta CDR3 regions. Amplification bias was minimized using a synthetic immune receptor repertoire, and residual bias was removed computationally after sequencing. Processing in the source paper ran as follows. Repertoire diversity was quantified as the Shannon entropy index using custom Python scripts. The unsorted, CD4+ and CD8+ repertoires were each analyzed separately, with the exception of combined analyses, where CD4+ and CD8+ sequences were merged in silico. TCRdb carries this immuneACCESS record with in-frame sequences only. Its versions omit some clonotypes, under half of them owing to an unresolved V gene in the studies checked, with the rest unexplained. V and J calls and clone size are copied from that table; D and trimming were computed from the DNA. For this sample there are fewer than 20,000 clones; 80% to 95% appear just once. The top ten constitute about 0.5% of the sample.

From the cysteine through the phenylalanine, the CDR3 covers 13 amino acids. Only the CDR3 DNA stays, 39 bases, in frame from base 1. From a lookup of the germline V gene, CDR1 and CDR2 are MNHEY and SVGAGI. The junction shows trimming of 0 bases on V and 7 bases on J, plus 4 bases between the germline ends. As to this clone: Its antigen remains unidentified. Base-call qualities are not available, and no considerably larger clone is one nucleotide away.

What the work shows at the level of the full study, not this receptor alone: Baseline TCR diversity was reported to be lower in newly diagnosed patients than in healthy donors and to be lower still in relapsed/refractory patients. Only a single clinical trial cohort was studied, and what caused the repertoire differences, possibly disease activity or prior therapy, remained undefined.

The origin of this receptor is a human donor with classical Hodgkin lymphoma. The specimen was CD4+ T cells from blood. The chain couples TRBV6-5 to TRBJ1-6, with no reliable assignment of the D segment. At the DNA level, the sequence is TGTGCCAGCAGTTACTCAATCAATTCACCCCTCCACTTT. This sequence encodes CASSYSINSPLHF.